This passage covers 19 T cell receptor beta chains from one sample sequenced in a study of beta chain features in type 1 diabetes. The antigens for these receptors are not known. Overall study results and limits: A moderate, significant TCRB CDR3 shortening appeared in type 1 diabetes across four CD4+ subsets.

The investigators reverse transcribed all of the isolated RNA, so they sequenced expressed TCRB transcripts. The data were produced by immunoSEQ multiplex PCR, yet TCRdb's version contains in-frame clones alone and is incomplete. This sample has 160,000 or so clones, with approximately 62% found just once. The sequenced sample was naive CD4+ T cells from blood. The receptors shown here come from a young man with type 1 diabetes.

This clone was seen more than once but under ten times. The chain couples TRBV6-5 to TRBJ1-1; D not resolved. The germline V gene encodes CDR1 MNHEY and CDR2 SVGAGI. This CDR3 region has 12 residues. V was shortened by 6 bases and J by 4 bases, with 9 bases between the two germline ends. The CDR3 nucleotides read TGTGCCAGCAGGCGACGGGGCACTGAAGCTTTCTTT. It specifies CASRRRGTEAFF.

This clone has a handful of counts. The rearrangement links TRBV18 to TRBJ1-1; D ambiguous. Deletions cut 0 bases from V and 11 bases from J, with 16 bases between. Looked up from germline, CDR1 is KGHSH and CDR2 is LQKENI. The CDR3 is made up of 14 amino acids. The CDR3 loop is CASSPPRERTEAFF. The CDR3 DNA follows: TGTGCCAGCTCACCACCTAGGGAACGGACGGAGGCTTTCTTT. The complete variable domain, with remaining parts taken from reference TRBV18 and TRBJ1-1, reads NAGVMQNPRHLVRRRGQEARLRCSPMKGHSHVYWYRQLPEEGLKFMVYLQKENIIDESGMPKERFSAEFPKEGPSILRIQQVVRGDSAAYFCASSPPRERTEAFFGQGTRLTVV.

This chain joins TRBV13 and TRBJ2-1, with TRBD2 matching over 8 bases. The germline V gene has CDR1 PRHDT and CDR2 FYEKMQ (reference sequence). V lost 5 bases and J lost 0; bases outside the gene matches: 9. The CDR3 covers 17 residues. The CDR3 reads CASSPLRTSGSYNEQFF. The CDR3, as DNA: TGTGCCAGCAGCCCTCTACGAACTAGCGGCTCCTACAATGAGCAGTTCTTC.

The V call is TRBV6-1, the J call TRBJ2-3; maybe TRBD1 (7 bases). CDR1 and CDR2 (germline): MNHNS, SASEGT. The V and J ends lost 7 bases and 5 bases respectively, with 16 bases between them. CDR3 size: 14 residues. CDR3 nucleotides: TGTGCCAGCATGCGGAGGGGGCTTGGAGATACGCAGTATTTT. Amino acids: CASMRRGLGDTQYF.

Only a few counts were recorded for this clone. Compared with germline, one end of the junction differs, possibly owing to a read error. The chain is built from TRBV7-9 and TRBJ2-4; D is unclear. The germline V gene encodes CDR1 SEHNR and CDR2 FQNEAQ (reference sequence). The CDR3 extends over 12 amino acids. CDR3 nucleotides: TGCGCGATTGGATTAGCCAAAAACATTCAGTACTTC. Translated, it gives CAIGLAKNIQYF.

This clone was seen more than once but under ten times. The J gene is TRBJ2-1, the V gene TRBV9, with D perhaps matching TRBD1 (5 bases). This CDR3 spans 16 amino acids. The germline gives CDR1 SGDLS, CDR2 YYNGEE. Trimming cost V 3 bases and J 7 bases, with 20 bases left between them. The CDR3 spells CASSALVPQSGNEQFF. The CDR3 DNA reads TGTGCCAGCAGCGCCTTGGTCCCCCAATCAGGGAATGAGCAGTTCTTC.

This clone was detected a few times. This chain links TRBV29-1 with TRBJ2-2; TRBD1 is a possible D gene (5 bases). Germline CDR1 is SQVTM and CDR2 is ANQGSEA. Trimming left V 5 bases short and J 2 bases short, with 12 bases between. The CDR3 consists of 14 residues. CDR3 residues: CSVIRTINTGELFF. The CDR3 DNA follows: TGCAGCGTTATTAGGACAATCAACACCGGGGAGCTGTTTTTT.

The chain carries TRBV29-1 and TRBJ2-7; D gene unclear. The V gene's germline CDR1 is SQVTM and CDR2 ANQGSEA. CDR3 length: 13 residues. V shed 7 bases and J shed 6 bases, with 19 bases lying between them. The CDR3 DNA sequence: TGCAGCGCTAATGACCGACCTGAACCCGAGCAGTACTTC. Translated: CSANDRPEPEQYF.

This clone was seen a handful of times. CDR3 loop: CASSFSGGEQFF. In DNA, the CDR3 is TGTGCCAGCAGCTTTAGCGGGGGTGAGCAGTTCTTC. The chain combines TRBV28 with TRBJ2-1; 9 nucleotides match TRBD2. V was clipped by 6 bases and J by 9 bases; unmatched bases: 3. CDR1 and CDR2 from the germline V gene are MDHEN and SYDVKM. The CDR3 has 12 residues.

This clone was found a few times. The chain has TRBV4-1 and TRBJ2-5; D is ambiguous. V was clipped by 5 bases and J by 2 bases, with 9 bases between them. In germline, CDR1 is MGHRA, CDR2 YSYEKL. This CDR3 spans 13 amino acids. CDR3 in amino acids: CASSVLGQETQYF. As DNA, the CDR3 is TGCGCCAGCAGCGTGCTAGGGCAAGAGACCCAGTACTTC.

The CDR3 DNA is TGTGCCAGCAGCTTAAGTCCCGGGGAGGAGACCCAGTACTTC. It specifies CASSLSPGEETQYF. The V and J genes are TRBV7-2 and TRBJ2-5, with D tentatively TRBD2 (5 bases). The germline V gene encodes CDR1 SGHTA and CDR2 FQGNSA. Trimming took 2 bases from V and 5 from J, leaving 12 bases between them. This CDR3 is 14 amino acids long. The full variable domain, its missing parts supplied by reference TRBV7-2 and TRBJ2-5, is GAGVSQSPSNKVTEKGKDVELRCDPISGHTALYWYRQSLGQGLEFLIYFQGNSAPDKSGLPSDRFSAERTGGSVSTLTIQRTQQEDSAVYLCASSLSPGEETQYFGPGTRLLVL.

This clone turned up a few times. This chain joins TRBV7-6 and TRBJ1-6, with 7 positions matching TRBD1. The germline V gene has CDR1 SGHVS and CDR2 FNYEAQ. V lost 5 bases and J lost 9; bases outside the gene matches: 7. The CDR3 covers 14 residues. This CDR3 is CASSRGTDISPLHF. The CDR3 DNA is TGTGCCAGCAGCCGAGGGACAGATATTTCACCCCTCCACTTT.

The chain employs TRBV11-3 and TRBJ2-7; 9 bases are a match to TRBD1. V was clipped by 5 bases and J by 2 bases; unmatched bases: 10. CDR1 and CDR2 (germline): SGHNT, YENEEA. This CDR3 comprises 16 residues. The CDR3 is CASSETPGQGPYEQYF. The CDR3 DNA reads as TGTGCCAGCAGCGAGACTCCGGGACAGGGTCCCTACGAGCAGTACTTC.

This clone was counted between two and nine times. The rearrangement links TRBV30 to TRBJ1-2; D may be TRBD1 (5 bases). Germline CDR1 GTSNPN, CDR2 SVGIG (reference sequence). Trimming removed 8 bases from V and 5 bases from J, with 15 bases in between. There are 12 residues in the CDR3. For the CDR3, the DNA is TGTGCCAGACGGGAGGGGTTTTATGGCTACACCTTC. Its protein is CARREGFYGYTF.

CDR3 coding DNA: TGTGCCTGGAGTGTATCGGGACAGGGGATTTACGAGCAGTACTTC. This encodes CAWSVSGQGIYEQYF. The rearrangement joins TRBV30 to TRBJ2-7; 10 positions match TRBD1. The CDR3 consists of 15 residues. CDR1 is GTSNPN, CDR2 SVGIG, per germline (reference sequence). The trim removed 0 bases at V and 4 bases at J, leaving 6 bases unmatched.

The chain links TRBV7-2 to TRBJ2-5; weak D call: TRBD1 (6 bases). The CDR3 runs 15 residues. Trimming took 5 bases from V and 5 from J, leaving 18 bases between them. Looked up from germline, CDR1 is SGHTA and CDR2 is FQGNSA. CDR3 in amino acids: CASSRSYRAEETQYF. DNA for the CDR3: TGTGCCAGCAGCCGGAGTTACAGGGCCGAGGAGACCCAGTACTTC.

The chain carries TRBV5-1 and TRBJ1-1, with 7 bases fitting TRBD1. The CDR3 has 15 amino acids. V shed 0 bases, J shed 3 bases, and the junction held 5 bases outside the gene matches. Germline CDR1 is SGHRS and CDR2 is YFSETQ. The CDR3 reads CASSLALGTDTEAFF. The CDR3 DNA reads as TGCGCCAGCAGCTTGGCCCTCGGGACAGACACTGAAGCTTTCTTT.

This clone was seen only a few times. The chain recombines TRBV19 with TRBJ2-7, with D maybe TRBD2 (6 bases). CDR3 length equals 13 residues. The germline gives CDR1 LNHDA, CDR2 SQIVND (reference sequence). Deletions cut 0 bases from V and 4 bases from J, with 7 bases between. The CDR3 nucleotides are TGTGCCAGTAGTATAGAGGAGGGATACGAGCAGTACTTC. It yields the protein CASSIEEGYEQYF.

The rearrangement links TRBV14 to TRBJ2-5; D is possibly TRBD1 (6 bases). The CDR3 has 15 amino acids. Germline V gives CDR1 SGHDN, CDR2 FVKESK. Trimming removed 1 base from V and 2 bases from J, with 11 bases in between. For the CDR3, the DNA is TGTGCCAGCAGCCAAGTTGGGGGACATCAAGAGACCCAGTACTTC. It codes for CASSQVGGHQETQYF. The full variable domain, in which reference TRBV14 and TRBJ2-5 provide the parts outside the CDR3, is EAGVTQFPSHSVIEKGQTVTLRCDPISGHDNLYWYRRVMGKEIKFLLHFVKESKQDESGMPNNRFLAERTGGTYSTLKVQPAELEDSGVYFCASSQVGGHQETQYFGPGTRLLVL.